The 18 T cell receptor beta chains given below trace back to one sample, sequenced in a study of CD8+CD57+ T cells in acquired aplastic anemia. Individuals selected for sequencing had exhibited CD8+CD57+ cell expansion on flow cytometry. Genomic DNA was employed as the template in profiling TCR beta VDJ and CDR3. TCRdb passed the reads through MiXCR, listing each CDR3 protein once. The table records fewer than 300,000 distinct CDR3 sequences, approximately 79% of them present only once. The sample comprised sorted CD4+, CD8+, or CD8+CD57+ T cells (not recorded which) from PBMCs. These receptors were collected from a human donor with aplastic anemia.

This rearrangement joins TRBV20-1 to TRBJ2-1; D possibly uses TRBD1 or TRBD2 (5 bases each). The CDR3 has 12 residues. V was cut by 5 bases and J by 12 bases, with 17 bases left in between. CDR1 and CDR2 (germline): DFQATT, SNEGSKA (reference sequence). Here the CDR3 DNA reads TGCAGTGCTCGTTACCGGGACCCTAGGCAGTTCTTC. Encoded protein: CSARYRDPRQFF.

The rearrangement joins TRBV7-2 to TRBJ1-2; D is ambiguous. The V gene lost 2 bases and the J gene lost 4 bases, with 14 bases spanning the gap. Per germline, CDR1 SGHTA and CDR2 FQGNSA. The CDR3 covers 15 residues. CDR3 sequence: CASSLIPAAGYGYTF. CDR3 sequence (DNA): TGTGCCAGCAGCTTAATTCCGGCCGCTGGCTATGGCTACACCTTC.

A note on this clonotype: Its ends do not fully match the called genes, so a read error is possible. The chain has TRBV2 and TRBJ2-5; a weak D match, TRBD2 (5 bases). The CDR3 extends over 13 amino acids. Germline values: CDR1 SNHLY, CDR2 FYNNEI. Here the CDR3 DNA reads TGCGCCAGCGGCGACCCGGGCAAAGATACGCAGTACTTT. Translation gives CASGDPGKDTQYF.

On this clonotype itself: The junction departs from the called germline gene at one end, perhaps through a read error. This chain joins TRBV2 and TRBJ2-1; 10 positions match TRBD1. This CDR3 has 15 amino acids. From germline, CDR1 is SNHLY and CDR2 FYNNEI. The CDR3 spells CASSDAWTGGKELVF. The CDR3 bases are TGTGCCAGCAGTGACGCATGGACAGGGGGAAAGGAGTTGGTCTTC.

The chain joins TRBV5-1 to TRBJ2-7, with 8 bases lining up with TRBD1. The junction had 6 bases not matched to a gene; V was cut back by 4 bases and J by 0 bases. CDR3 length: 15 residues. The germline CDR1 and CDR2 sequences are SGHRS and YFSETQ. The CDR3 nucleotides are TGCGCCAGCAGCCTACGGACAGGGAGCTCCTACGAGCAGTACTTC. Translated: CASSLRTGSSYEQYF. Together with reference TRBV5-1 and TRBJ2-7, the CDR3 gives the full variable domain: KAGVTQTPRYLIKTRGQQVTLSCSPISGHRSVSWYQQTPGQGLQFLFEYFSETQRNKGNFPGRFSGRQFSNSRSEMNVSTLELGDSALYLCASSLRTGSSYEQYFGPGTRLTVT.

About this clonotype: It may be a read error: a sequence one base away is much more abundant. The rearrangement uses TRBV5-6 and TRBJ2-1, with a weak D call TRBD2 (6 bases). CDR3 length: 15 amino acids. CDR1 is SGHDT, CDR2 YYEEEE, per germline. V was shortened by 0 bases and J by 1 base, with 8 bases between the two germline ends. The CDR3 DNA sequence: TGTGCCAGCAGCTTGGCGGAGGGATCCTACAATGAGCAGTTCTTC. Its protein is CASSLAEGSYNEQFF.

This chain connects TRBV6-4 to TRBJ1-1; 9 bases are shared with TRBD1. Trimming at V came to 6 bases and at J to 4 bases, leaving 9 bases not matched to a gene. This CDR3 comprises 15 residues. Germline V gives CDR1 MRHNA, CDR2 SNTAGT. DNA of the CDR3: TGTGCCAGCAGGACACCGGGACAGGGTTTCACTGAAGCTTTCTTT. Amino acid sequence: CASRTPGQGFTEAFF.

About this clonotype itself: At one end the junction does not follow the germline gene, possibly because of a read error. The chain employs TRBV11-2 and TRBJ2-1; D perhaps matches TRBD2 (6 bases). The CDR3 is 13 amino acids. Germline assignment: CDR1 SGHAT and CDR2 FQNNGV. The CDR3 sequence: CASSPQQAGSLSF. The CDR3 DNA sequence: TGTGCCAGCAGCCCCCAACAGGCGGGAAGTCTGTCCTTC. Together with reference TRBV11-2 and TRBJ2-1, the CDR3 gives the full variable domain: EAGVAQSPRYKIIEKRQSVAFWCNPISGHATLYWYQQILGQGPKLLIQFQNNGVVDDSQLPKDRFSAERLKGVDSTLKIQPAKLEDSAVYLCASSPQQAGSLSFGPGTRLTVL.

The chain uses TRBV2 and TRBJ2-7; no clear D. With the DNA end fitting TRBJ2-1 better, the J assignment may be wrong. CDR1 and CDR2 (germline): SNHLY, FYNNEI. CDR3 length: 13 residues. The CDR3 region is CASSDGDLHEQFF. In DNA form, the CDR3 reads TGTGCCAGCAGTGATGGAGACCTGCATGAGCAGTTCTTC.

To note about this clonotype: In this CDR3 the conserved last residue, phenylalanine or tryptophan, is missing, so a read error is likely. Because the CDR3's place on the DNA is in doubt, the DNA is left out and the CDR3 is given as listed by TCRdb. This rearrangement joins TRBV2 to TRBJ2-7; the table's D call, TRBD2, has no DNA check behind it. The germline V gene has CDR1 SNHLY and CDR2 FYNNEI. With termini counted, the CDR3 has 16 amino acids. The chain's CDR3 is CASREAGTDSGYVGYG.

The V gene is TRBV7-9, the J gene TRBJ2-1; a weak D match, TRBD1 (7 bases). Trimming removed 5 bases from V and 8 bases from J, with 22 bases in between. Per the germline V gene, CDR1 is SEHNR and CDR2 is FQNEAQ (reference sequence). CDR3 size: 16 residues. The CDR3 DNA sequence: TGTGCCAGCAGCCAGGGGGGAAGCAACGGGCGGGATGAGCAGTTCTTC. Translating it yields CASSQGGSNGRDEQFF.

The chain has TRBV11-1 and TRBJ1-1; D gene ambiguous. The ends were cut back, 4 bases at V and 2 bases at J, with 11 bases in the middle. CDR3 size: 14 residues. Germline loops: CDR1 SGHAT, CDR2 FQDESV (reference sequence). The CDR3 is CASSYYIINTEAFF. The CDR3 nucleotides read TGTGCCAGCAGCTATTACATAATCAACACTGAAGCTTTCTTT.

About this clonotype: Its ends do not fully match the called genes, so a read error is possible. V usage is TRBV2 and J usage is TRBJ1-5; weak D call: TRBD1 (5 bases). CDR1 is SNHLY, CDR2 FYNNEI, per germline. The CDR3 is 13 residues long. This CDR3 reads CASSDTGTDTQHF. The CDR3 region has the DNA TGCGCCAGCAGCGACACAGGCACAGATACGCAGCATTTT.

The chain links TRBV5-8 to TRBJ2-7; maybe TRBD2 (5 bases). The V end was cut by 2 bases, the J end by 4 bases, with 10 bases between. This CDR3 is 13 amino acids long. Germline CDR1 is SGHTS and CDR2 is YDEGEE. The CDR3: CASSLDLAYEQYF. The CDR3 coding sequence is TGTGCCAGCAGCTTAGATCTAGCATACGAGCAGTACTTC.

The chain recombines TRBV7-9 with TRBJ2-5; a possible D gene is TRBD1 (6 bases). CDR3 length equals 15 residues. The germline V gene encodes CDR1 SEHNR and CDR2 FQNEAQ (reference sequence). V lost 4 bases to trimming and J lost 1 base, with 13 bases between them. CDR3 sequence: CASSYQYRAQETQYF. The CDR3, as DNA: TGTGCCAGCAGCTATCAATACAGGGCCCAAGAGACCCAGTACTTC.

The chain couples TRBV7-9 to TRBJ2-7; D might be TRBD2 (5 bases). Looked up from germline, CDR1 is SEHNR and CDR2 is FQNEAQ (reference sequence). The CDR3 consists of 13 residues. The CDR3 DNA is TGTGCCAGCAGCTTAGCGGGTGGCTACGGGGAGAACGTC. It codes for CASSLAGGYGENV.

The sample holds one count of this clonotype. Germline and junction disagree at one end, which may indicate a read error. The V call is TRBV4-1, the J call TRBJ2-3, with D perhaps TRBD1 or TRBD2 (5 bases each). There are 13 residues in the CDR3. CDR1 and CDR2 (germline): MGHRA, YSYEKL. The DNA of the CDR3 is TGCGCCAGCGGGGACGGCCGCGCAGGTACGTACTCTTTT. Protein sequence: CASGDGRAGTYSF.

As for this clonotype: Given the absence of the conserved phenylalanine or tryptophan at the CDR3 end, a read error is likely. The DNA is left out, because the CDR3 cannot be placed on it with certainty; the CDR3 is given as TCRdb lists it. The CDR3 sequence: CARSGGQGSQYV. The chain combines TRBV7-2 with TRBJ2-5; the table's D call, TRBD1, was not checked against the DNA. The CDR3 has 12 residues if both end residues are counted. Germline-derived CDR1 and CDR2 are SGHTA and FQGNSA.